Shown below are 9 T cell receptor beta chains from a single sample sequenced in a study of T cell changes during pregnancy in multiple sclerosis. Using immunoSEQ multiplex PCR, the repertoire was profiled, and TCRdb retains in-frame clones only, with some absent. Found here are about 36,000 clones, approximately 90% of them singletons; the top ten hold 0.45% to 0.6%. The sequenced sample was CD4+ T cells from peripheral blood mononuclear cells, obtained in the first trimester of pregnancy. The receptor source for this set is a female donor with multiple sclerosis, enrolled in a pregnancy study.

The rearrangement joins TRBV10-1 to TRBJ2-7; 7 bases match TRBD1. The CDR3 length is 15 residues. The trim removed 2 bases at V and 3 bases at J, leaving 7 bases unmatched. Germline CDR1 WNHNN, CDR2 SYGVQD (reference sequence). The CDR3 nucleotides are TGCGCCAGCAGTGAGCCTGGGACAGTGAACTACGAGCAGTACTTC. Residues: CASSEPGTVNYEQYF.

The rearrangement uses TRBV18 and TRBJ2-1; 10 bases agree with TRBD1. The CDR3 covers 19 residues. From germline, CDR1 is KGHSH and CDR2 LQKENI. V lost 0 bases and J lost 4; bases outside the gene matches: 12. CDR3 in DNA: TGTGCCAGCTCACCACCCCGGACAGGGGGAGGAATCGCGTACAATGAGCAGTTCTTC. Protein product: CASSPPRTGGGIAYNEQFF.

There are a few counts of this clone. V and J are TRBV11-3 and TRBJ1-2; 8 positions match TRBD1. The germline V gene encodes CDR1 SGHNT and CDR2 YENEEA. There are 17 residues in the CDR3. The trim removed 3 bases at V and 5 bases at J, leaving 14 bases unmatched. The CDR3 DNA reads as TGTGCCAGCAGCTTGAGCCAAGGCAGGGGGCGGGAATATGGCTACACCTTC. Its protein product is CASSLSQGRGREYGYTF.

This clone was observed once. The rearrangement links TRBV2 to TRBJ1-2; D might be TRBD1 (6 bases). The CDR3 has 16 residues. The V gene's germline CDR1 is SNHLY and CDR2 FYNNEI. V lost 1 base and J 4 bases, leaving 16 bases between the germline ends. CDR3 residues: CASSEGSATGRYGYTF. The CDR3 coding sequence is TGTGCCAGCAGTGAAGGCTCCGCGACAGGCCGCTATGGCTACACCTTC. Full variable domain (missing parts from reference TRBV2 and TRBJ1-2): EPEVTQTPSHQVTQMGQEVILRCVPISNHLYFYWYRQILGQKVEFLVSFYNNEISEKSEIFDDQFSVERPDGSNFTLKIRSTKLEDSAMYFCASSEGSATGRYGYTFGSGTRLTVV.

V usage is TRBV9 and J usage is TRBJ2-5, with 11 bases fitting TRBD1. Germline CDR1 reads SGDLS; CDR2 reads YYNGEE. V gave up 4 bases and J gave up 5 bases; unmatched junction bases: 4. The CDR3 is made up of 14 amino acids. CDR3: CASSRDRGVETQYF. The CDR3 DNA is TGTGCCAGCAGCAGGGACAGGGGGGTTGAGACCCAGTACTTC.

The genes are TRBV7-3 and TRBJ2-5, with 8 bases aligning to TRBD2. The CDR3 runs 14 residues. V was pared by 5 bases and J by 5 bases, with 7 bases of the junction left unmatched. CDR1 is SGHTA and CDR2 is FQGTGA in the germline V gene. CDR3 protein: CASSRGLVAETQYF. The CDR3 nucleotides are TGTGCCAGCAGCCGGGGACTAGTAGCCGAGACCCAGTACTTC. Together with reference TRBV7-3 and TRBJ2-5, the CDR3 gives the full variable domain: GAGVSQTPSNKVTEKGKYVELRCDPISGHTALYWYRQSLGQGPEFLIYFQGTGAADDSGLPNDRFFAVRPEGSVSTLKIQRTERGDSAVYLCASSRGLVAETQYFGPGTRLLVL.

The chain uses TRBV15 and TRBJ1-4; tentative D call: TRBD1 (5 bases). CDR3 size: 12 residues. Germline V CDR1 and CDR2: LNHNV, YYDKDF (reference sequence). V lost 3 bases and J lost 7, with 6 bases in between. The CDR3 loop reads CATSRGPEKLFF. The CDR3 DNA reads TGTGCCACCAGCAGGGGGCCTGAAAAACTGTTTTTT.

The V call is TRBV15, the J call TRBJ2-5, with D possibly being TRBD1 (6 bases). V shed 3 bases and J shed 3 bases, with 8 bases lying between them. Germline V gene data show CDR1 as LNHNV and CDR2 as YYDKDF (reference sequence). This CDR3 region has 13 residues. The CDR3 is CATSRGDKETQYF. The CDR3 bases are TGTGCCACCAGCAGGGGGGACAAAGAGACCCAGTACTTC.

The chain combines TRBV18 with TRBJ2-1; 9 nucleotides agree with TRBD1. Trimming removed 5 bases from V and 7 bases from J; junction bases left unmatched: 12. This CDR3 comprises 16 residues. Per germline, CDR1 KGHSH and CDR2 LQKENI. The CDR3 is CASSSTGTGKLNEQFF. In nucleotides, the CDR3 is TGTGCCAGCTCATCTACCGGGACAGGGAAGTTGAATGAGCAGTTCTTC.